A single sample gave rise to the 17 T cell receptor beta chains below, sequenced in a study of regulatory T cells in long-lasting Graves disease. The time point denotes: newly diagnosed GD, antithyroid drugs for less than 3 months. PBMC RNA was the source of the TCR library. iRepertoire HTBI primers and Arm-PCR of CDR3 regions built TCR beta libraries. TCRdb re-derived calls from the multiplex PCR reads in MiXCR, one entry per CDR3 protein. The table records about 420,000 distinct CDR3 sequences, 16% of them present only once. The same data also contributed to another study, on T cells in Graves' hyperthyroidism and ophthalmopathy.

The specimen comprised peripheral blood mononuclear cells (PBMCs), sampled at new diagnosis, from a patient treated with antithyroid drugs. These receptors all stem from a woman between 18 and 30 years old with Graves disease.

Ten or more counts support this clonotype. This rearrangement joins TRBV7-9 to TRBJ2-7; no reliable D call. V lost 1 base to trimming and J lost 7 bases, with 11 bases between them. The CDR3 totals 13 residues. Per the germline V gene, CDR1 is SEHNR and CDR2 is FQNEAQ (reference sequence). CDR3: CASSLDPQNEQYF. CDR3 bases: TGTGCCAGCAGCTTAGATCCCCAGAATGAGCAGTACTTC. Based on the CDR3 plus reference TRBV7-9 and TRBJ2-7, the full variable domain is DTGVSQNPRHKITKRGQNVTFRCDPISEHNRLYWYRQTLGQGPEFLTYFQNEAQLEKSRLLSDRFSAERPKGSFSTLEIQRTEQGDSAMYLCASSLDPQNEQYFGPGTRLTVT.

This clonotype has at least ten counts. The chain couples TRBV11-2 to TRBJ1-5; D uncertain. The CDR3 spans 14 residues. CDR1 SGHAT and CDR2 FQNNGV come from the germline V gene. V was clipped by 4 bases and J by 8 bases, with 15 bases between them. The CDR3 DNA follows: TGTGCCAGCAGCTACGGACCCTCGGGAGAGCCCCAGCATTTT. This encodes CASSYGPSGEPQHF.

The rearrangement links TRBV5-5 to TRBJ2-5, with unresolved D. The V and J ends lost 6 bases and 2 bases respectively, with 11 bases between them. The germline CDR1 and CDR2 sequences are SGHKS and YYEKEE (reference sequence). This CDR3 contains 13 residues. The CDR3 protein is CASKPAYQETQYF. The DNA of the CDR3 is TGTGCCAGCAAGCCAGCGTATCAAGAGACCCAGTACTTC. Together with reference TRBV5-5 and TRBJ2-5, the CDR3 gives the full variable domain: DAGVTQSPTHLIKTRGQQVTLRCSPISGHKSVSWYQQVLGQGPQFIFQYYEKEERGRGNFPDRFSARQFPNYSSELNVNALLLGDSALYLCASKPAYQETQYFGPGTRLLVL.

V gene TRBV7-8 combines with J gene TRBJ2-7; 7 nucleotides agree with TRBD1. V trimming: 3 bases; J trimming: 2 bases; junction bases outside the gene matches: 4. This CDR3 is built from 14 residues. Looked up from germline, CDR1 is SGHVS and CDR2 is FQNEAQ. The CDR3 is CASSFGDRAYEQYF. The CDR3 DNA reads TGTGCCAGCAGCTTCGGGGACAGAGCCTACGAGCAGTACTTC.

This clonotype was recorded many times. The J gene is TRBJ2-7, the V gene TRBV18, with 10 bases lining up with TRBD1. Germline lookup yields CDR1 KGHSH and CDR2 LQKENI. J was trimmed by 7 bases and V by 3 bases; bases with no gene match: 6. The CDR3 totals 14 residues. As DNA, the CDR3 is TGTGCCAGCTCACCGGGACAGGGGTCGAGGGAGCAGTACTTC. It translates to CASSPGQGSREQYF.

A remark on this clonotype: This clone may be a read error of a much larger clone one base away. The chain carries TRBV12-3 or TRBV12-4 and TRBJ2-1, with TRBD2 matching 10 bases. The CDR3 is made up of 18 amino acids. V was clipped by 7 bases and J by 0 bases; unmatched bases: 12. In DNA, the CDR3 is TGTGCCAGCATCTTATTGGCTAGCGGGAGATTCTCCTACAATGAGCAGTTCTTC. This sequence encodes CASILLASGRFSYNEQFF.

This clonotype was seen at least ten times. This CDR3 is CSALKLGELFF. The DNA of the CDR3 is TGCAGTGCTCTTAAACTCGGGGAGCTGTTTTTT. V and J are TRBV20-1 and TRBJ2-2, with D unresolved. The CDR3 extends over 11 amino acids. Trimming shortened V by 5 bases and J by 7 bases, and 8 bases separated the two germline ends. CDR1 and CDR2 (germline): DFQATT, SNEGSKA (reference sequence).

The V call is TRBV4-1, the J call TRBJ1-1, with D possibly TRBD1 on 5 matching bases. V lost 0 bases and J 3 bases, leaving 14 bases between the germline ends. The CDR3 extends over 16 amino acids. Germline CDR1 reads MGHRA; CDR2 reads YSYEKL. CDR3 in amino acids: CASSQDWPRADTEAFF. As DNA, the CDR3 is TGCGCCAGCAGCCAAGATTGGCCCAGGGCCGACACTGAAGCTTTCTTT.

This clonotype was found many times. The chain combines TRBV28 with TRBJ1-1; weak D call: TRBD1 (5 bases). There are 15 residues in the CDR3. Trimming took off 5 bases at V and 1 base at J, with 14 bases between the two ends. Germline V gene sequence: CDR1 MDHEN, CDR2 SYDVKM. CDR3 sequence reads: CASSPAGGANTEAFF. CDR3 bases: TGTGCCAGCAGTCCCGCCGGCGGGGCGAACACTGAAGCTTTCTTT.

This clonotype was detected a few times. The chain uses TRBV9 and TRBJ2-5, with no clear D. Between the trimmed V and J ends, which lost 0 bases and 0 bases, there was a span of 9 bases. The CDR3 sequence is 15 residues long. CDR1 SGDLS and CDR2 YYNGEE come from the germline V gene. CDR3: CASSVALGNQETQYF. The DNA for the CDR3 is TGTGCCAGCAGCGTAGCTCTAGGAAACCAAGAGACCCAGTACTTC. Complete variable domain (other parts from reference TRBV9 and TRBJ2-5): DSGVTQTPKHLITATGQRVTLRCSPRSGDLSVYWYQQSLDQGLQFLIQYYNGEERAKGNILERFSAQQFPDLHSELNLSSLELGDSALYFCASSVALGNQETQYFGPGTRLLVL.

This clonotype was picked up many times. The chain combines TRBV7-2 with TRBJ2-1, with 8 positions matching TRBD2. Germline CDR1 SGHTA, CDR2 FQGNSA. Trimming cost V 5 bases and J 4 bases; bases outside gene matches: 7. The CDR3 contains 15 residues. The CDR3 loop is CASSPTSGNYNEQFF. CDR3 DNA sequence: TGTGCCAGCAGCCCAACTAGCGGAAATTACAATGAGCAGTTCTTC.

The chain uses TRBV15 and TRBJ2-3; the D gene is possibly TRBD1 (5 bases). V was pared by 0 bases and J by 6 bases, with 19 bases between. The CDR3 loop spans 17 amino acids. CDR1 is LNHNV, CDR2 YYDKDF, per germline (reference sequence). The CDR3 region has the DNA TGTGCCACCAGCAGAGAGTACCGGGCACGGACAAGGGATACGCAGTATTTT. It codes for CATSREYRARTRDTQYF. Drawing the rest from reference TRBV15 and TRBJ2-3, the complete variable domain is DAMVIQNPRYQVTQFGKPVTLSCSQTLNHNVMYWYQQKSSQAPKLLFHYYDKDFNNEADTPDNFQSRRPNTSFCFLDIRSPGLGDTAMYLCATSREYRARTRDTQYFGPGTRLTVL.

This clonotype has just a few counts. V and J are TRBV20-1 and TRBJ2-3; 10 positions match TRBD2. After removal of 6 bases from V and 3 bases from J, the junction contained 6 bases not matched to a gene. The CDR3 consists of 14 residues. Germline V gene data show CDR1 as DFQATT and CDR2 as SNEGSKA (reference sequence). The CDR3 loop reads CSAKPGLATDTQYF. CDR3 nucleotide sequence: TGCAGTGCCAAACCGGGACTAGCGACAGATACGCAGTATTTT.

Many counts were recorded for this clonotype. CDR3 nucleotide sequence: TGTGCCAGCAGCTTGACTAGCGGGAGTCCCGGCTCCTACGAGCAGTACTTC. This codes for CASSLTSGSPGSYEQYF. The chain joins TRBV11-2 to TRBJ2-7; 12 positions agree with TRBD2. Germline-derived CDR1 and CDR2 are SGHAT and FQNNGV. CDR3 size: 17 residues. V lost 3 bases, J lost 0 bases, and 6 bases stayed unmatched.

There are a few counts of this clonotype. The V call is TRBV6-5, the J call TRBJ2-3, with D possibly being TRBD2 (5 bases). The CDR3 totals 14 residues. Trimming shortened V by 1 base and J by 1 base, and 6 bases separated the two germline ends. Germline CDR1 MNHEY, CDR2 SVGAGI. CDR3 sequence: CASSYYGGTDTQYF. The CDR3 DNA reads as TGTGCCAGCAGTTACTACGGGGGCACAGATACGCAGTATTTT.

This clonotype was seen many times. The V and J genes are TRBV20-1 and TRBJ2-7; TRBD2 matches 10 bases. V shed 6 bases and J 5 bases; nucleotides not matched to a gene: 13. The length of the CDR3 is 15 residues. Germline lookup yields CDR1 DFQATT and CDR2 SNEGSKA (reference sequence). CDR3 residues: CSARSFLAGVDEQYF. The CDR3 coding sequence is TGCAGTGCCCGGAGTTTCCTAGCGGGAGTGGACGAGCAGTACTTC.

This clonotype occurred a few times. The chain employs TRBV14 and TRBJ2-1; 10 bases map to TRBD2. V lost 2 bases and J lost 4; bases outside the gene matches: 5. Germline CDR1 reads SGHDN; CDR2 reads FVKESK. The CDR3 runs to 16 residues. The DNA of the CDR3 is TGTGCCAGCAGCCAAAAACTAGCGGGGCTTTACAATGAGCAGTTCTTC. As protein: CASSQKLAGLYNEQFF.